The 5 T cell receptor beta chains below were found in one sample sequenced in a study of monozygotic twins with inflammatory bowel disease. One entry per CDR3 protein, without DNA, is what TCRdb gives after re-calling the 5' RACE reads. The table lists around 380,000 distinct CDR3 sequences. The sample was blood. These receptors were obtained from a human donor with ulcerative colitis or Crohn's disease, or a healthy co-twin of an affected twin (not recorded which).

This chain joins TRBV5-1 and TRBJ1-2; the TCRdb call, TRBD1, lacks DNA for checking. This CDR3 has 16 residues. CDR1 is SGHRS, CDR2 YFSETQ, per germline. This chain's CDR3 is CASSISGSRTSYGYTF.

The V and J genes are TRBV2 and TRBJ2-3; TCRdb indicates TRBD2, and absent DNA this call remains unverified. CDR1 SNHLY and CDR2 FYNNEI come from the germline V gene. The CDR3 has 16 residues. CDR3 region: CASSPGLGAPTDTQYF.

The chain couples TRBV7-9 to TRBJ2-1; there is no DNA to check the TCRdb D call of TRBD1. The CDR3 is 15 amino acids. Germline lookup yields CDR1 SEHNR and CDR2 FQNEAQ (reference sequence). The CDR3 reads CASSLQDRGWNEQFF.

This rearrangement joins TRBV7-3 to TRBJ2-3. CDR3 length equals 16 residues. The germline CDR1 and CDR2 sequences are SGHTA and FQGTGA. CDR3 sequence reads: CASSYDPTPSTDTQYF.

The rearrangement links TRBV7-2 to TRBJ2-2; absent DNA, TCRdb's TRBD2 call cannot be checked. The CDR3 runs to 17 residues. Looked up from germline, CDR1 is SGHTA and CDR2 is FQGNSA. CDR3 in amino acids: CASSPPGLAGGTGELFF.